A single sample gave rise to the 21 T cell receptor beta chains below, sequenced in a study of response to subunit inactivated influenza vaccine. TCRdb reprocessed the RT-PCR reads with MiXCR, giving one entry per CDR3 protein. This table holds approximately 520,000 distinct CDR3 sequences, approximately 15% found once. Sequencing used CD4+ T cells sorted from PBMCs, obtained less than 30 months after vaccination. The origin of the receptors is a man aged 50 to 75 who received an inactivated influenza vaccine.

This chain uses TRBV5-1 with TRBJ2-7; 9 bases map to TRBD1. The V gene's germline CDR1 is SGHRS and CDR2 YFSETQ. V trimming: 2 bases; J trimming: 7 bases; junction bases outside the gene matches: 7. The CDR3 runs to 14 residues. The DNA for the CDR3 is TGCGCCAGCAGCTTAGACAGGGGGAAGACAGAGCAGTACTTC. This codes for CASSLDRGKTEQYF.

This rearrangement joins TRBV3-1 to TRBJ2-3; no reliable D call. The CDR3 spans 13 residues. V dropped 4 bases and J dropped 7 bases, with 12 bases sitting between them. Germline CDR1 and CDR2: LGHDT and YNNKEL (reference sequence). The CDR3 nucleotides are TGTGCCAGCAGCCCTAGACTGCAGAATACGCAGTATTTT. It is translated as CASSPRLQNTQYF.

The sample holds many counts of this clonotype. This rearrangement joins TRBV20-1 to TRBJ2-1, with TRBD2 matching 7 bases. The CDR3 is made up of 13 amino acids. V lost 4 bases to trimming and J lost 6 bases; unmatched junction nucleotides: 6. CDR1 is DFQATT, CDR2 SNEGSKA, per germline (reference sequence). The CDR3 region has the DNA TGCAGTGCTATAAGCGGGACCGTCAATGAGCAGTTCTTC. It codes for CSAISGTVNEQFF.

This clonotype has more than one count but fewer than ten. The rearrangement joins TRBV9 to TRBJ2-1; D is uncertain. The germline V gene encodes CDR1 SGDLS and CDR2 YYNGEE. V was shortened by 1 base and J by 5 bases, with 7 bases between the two germline ends. This CDR3 contains 13 residues. The CDR3 loop is CASSVLPNNEQFF. DNA of the CDR3: TGTGCCAGCAGCGTACTCCCTAACAATGAGCAGTTCTTC.

The chain recombines TRBV7-9 with TRBJ2-2; D may be TRBD1 or TRBD2 (5 bases each). V was clipped by 4 bases and J by 4 bases, with 10 bases between them. Germline lookup yields CDR1 SEHNR and CDR2 FQNEAQ (reference sequence). This CDR3 has 14 residues. CDR3 sequence (DNA): TGTGCCAGCAGCTGGGACGTCGGCACCGGGGAGCTGTTTTTT. Protein sequence: CASSWDVGTGELFF.

J is TRBJ1-1 and V is TRBV7-9; 7 bases are a match to TRBD1. The CDR3 length is 12 residues. The junction had 4 bases not matched to a gene; V was cut back by 5 bases and J by 7 bases. Germline V gives CDR1 SEHNR, CDR2 FQNEAQ (reference sequence). CDR3 residues: CASSLRTGEAFF. CDR3 bases: TGTGCCAGCAGCCTTCGGACAGGTGAAGCTTTCTTT.

V is TRBV3-1 and J is TRBJ2-7; D is unresolved. The germline V gene encodes CDR1 LGHDT and CDR2 YNNKEL (reference sequence). V was trimmed by 4 bases and J by 3 bases, leaving 16 bases between them. This CDR3 comprises 15 residues. CDR3 protein: CASSPVSALGYEQYF. The CDR3 region has the DNA TGTGCCAGCAGCCCCGTTTCTGCGTTAGGCTACGAGCAGTACTTC.

This clonotype was recorded a few times. The J gene is TRBJ2-1, the V gene TRBV10-1; D is unresolved. Between the trimmed V and J ends, which lost 0 bases and 5 bases, there was a span of 8 bases. The CDR3 totals 14 residues. Germline V gene sequence: CDR1 WNHNN, CDR2 SYGVQD (reference sequence). The CDR3 reads CASSESPANNEQFF. The DNA for the CDR3 is TGCGCCAGCAGTGAGTCGCCGGCCAACAATGAGCAGTTCTTC.

The chain combines TRBV9 with TRBJ2-5; the D is unclear. The CDR3 runs 13 residues. V was cut by 0 bases and J by 2 bases, with 5 bases left in between. Per the germline V gene, CDR1 is SGDLS and CDR2 is YYNGEE. CDR3 bases: TGTGCCAGCAGCGTAGCTCCACAAGAGACCCAGTACTTC. Its protein is CASSVAPQETQYF.

CDR3 nucleotides: TGTGCCAGCAGTGTGGGACGGCATCAGCCCCAGCATTTT. Its translation is CASSVGRHQPQHF. The chain is built from TRBV6-1 and TRBJ1-5, with D maybe TRBD1 (5 bases). The germline V gene encodes CDR1 MNHNS and CDR2 SASEGT. With 4 bases removed from V and 5 bases from J, the gap between germline ends came to 9 bases. The CDR3 totals 13 residues.

This clonotype has just a few counts. V gene TRBV12-3 or TRBV12-4 combines with J gene TRBJ1-1; D remains unclear. The CDR3 consists of 12 residues. Deletions cut 1 base from V and 6 bases from J, with 6 bases between. CDR3 bases: TGTGCCAGCAGTTTAGTGGTGGCTGAAGCTTTCTTT. Residues: CASSLVVAEAFF.

This rearrangement joins TRBV5-1 to TRBJ2-3, with unresolved D. The CDR3 runs to 12 residues. V gave up 4 bases and J gave up 9 bases, with 12 bases separating them. Germline lookup yields CDR1 SGHRS and CDR2 YFSETQ. CDR3 DNA: TGCGCCAGCAGCCCCCCCCCCGGGACGCAGTATTTT. Translating it yields CASSPPPGTQYF.

This clonotype was detected only a few times. The chain links TRBV29-1 to TRBJ1-5; D is uncertain. The CDR3 sequence is 8 residues long. The V gene's germline CDR1 is SQVTM and CDR2 ANQGSEA. Deletions cut 2 bases from V and 10 bases from J, with 0 bases between. The CDR3 loop reads CSVEPQHF. CDR3 bases: TGCAGCGTTGAACCCCAGCATTTT.

This clonotype has only a few counts. The chain is built from TRBV9 and TRBJ2-1; 13 bases line up with TRBD2. The CDR3 has 16 residues. Unmatched junction bases numbered 7, after V lost 4 bases and J lost 6 bases. CDR1 and CDR2 (germline): SGDLS, YYNGEE. The CDR3 DNA follows: TGTGCCAGCAGCCCCCAGACTAGCGGGAGGTCCAATGAGCAGTTCTTC. It yields the protein CASSPQTSGRSNEQFF.

The chain has TRBV28 and TRBJ1-1, with 9 positions matching TRBD1. The CDR3 length is 13 residues. Trimming cost V 8 bases and J 3 bases; bases outside gene matches: 4. Germline V gene sequence: CDR1 MDHEN, CDR2 SYDVKM. The CDR3 DNA is TGTGCCAGCCCCGGGACAGGGTACACTGAAGCTTTCTTT. This encodes CASPGTGYTEAFF.

The chain recombines TRBV24-1 with TRBJ2-5; TRBD1 aligns across 8 bases. CDR3 size: 15 residues. Unmatched junction bases numbered 10, after V lost 6 bases and J lost 5 bases. CDR1 and CDR2 (germline): KGHDR, SFDVKD. CDR3 protein: CATSTNRGLAETQYF. CDR3 DNA sequence: TGTGCCACCAGTACCAACAGGGGGTTGGCGGAGACCCAGTACTTC.

The chain combines TRBV7-8 with TRBJ2-2; a possible D gene is TRBD1 (5 bases). The germline V gene has CDR1 SGHVS and CDR2 FQNEAQ. V lost 8 bases to trimming and J lost 6 bases, with 13 bases between them. The CDR3 contains 13 residues. The DNA of the CDR3 is TGTGCCAGCCTTCGGACAAGACCCGGGGAGCTGTTTTTT. Amino acid sequence: CASLRTRPGELFF. Combining the CDR3 with reference TRBV7-8 and TRBJ2-2 gives the whole variable domain GAGVSQSPRYKVAKRGQDVALRCDPISGHVSLFWYQQALGQGPEFLTYFQNEAQLDKSGLPSDRFFAERPEGSVSTLKIQRTQQEDSAVYLCASLRTRPGELFFGEGSRLTVL.

The chain combines TRBV20-1 with TRBJ2-4; D is tentatively TRBD1 or TRBD2 (5 bases each). The CDR3 is 15 amino acids. The V gene lost 0 bases and the J gene lost 6 bases, with 15 bases spanning the gap. Per the germline V gene, CDR1 is DFQATT and CDR2 is SNEGSKA (reference sequence). CDR3 amino acids: CSARDSQGVTNIQYF. The CDR3, as DNA: TGCAGTGCTAGAGATAGTCAGGGAGTCACAAACATTCAGTACTTC.

As concerns this clonotype: One end of the junction fails to match germline, which may point to a read error. The rearrangement joins TRBV5-1 to TRBJ1-1; 7 bases match TRBD1. The V gene's germline CDR1 is SGHRS and CDR2 YFSETQ. This CDR3 has 17 amino acids. The CDR3 region is CASSQTTGALLNTDAFF. The CDR3 DNA sequence: TGCGCCAGCAGCCAAACAACAGGGGCTCTATTAAACACTGATGCTTTCTTT.

V usage is TRBV6-1 and J usage is TRBJ1-2, with D uncertain. Looked up from germline, CDR1 is MNHNS and CDR2 is SASEGT. The CDR3 is 14 amino acids. Trimming shortened V by 6 bases and J by 2 bases, and 13 bases separated the two germline ends. The CDR3 nucleotides read TGTGCCAGCAGCCGAACCGTCGGGAACTATGGCTACACCTTC. Residues: CASSRTVGNYGYTF.

This clonotype was observed a handful of times. The CDR3 loop is CSALNRGNTIYF. CDR3 nucleotides: TGCAGTGCTCTTAATCGCGGAAACACCATATATTTT. This chain joins TRBV20-1 and TRBJ1-3; D unresolved. Trimming left V 5 bases short and J 4 bases short, with 9 bases between. The CDR3 covers 12 residues. The germline V gene encodes CDR1 DFQATT and CDR2 SNEGSKA (reference sequence).